This TCR beta chain was recovered during a study of T cell changes during pregnancy in multiple sclerosis. Some clones are missing from TCRdb's copy, which holds only in-frame ones; the method was immunoSEQ multiplex PCR. The sample records around 100,000 clones, roughly 90% being singletons. V was clipped by 1 base and J by 1 base; unmatched bases: 4. This CDR3 is 15 amino acids long. Germline CDR1 reads MGHDK; CDR2 reads SYGVNS. The sample was peripheral blood, taken after pregnancy. The V and J genes are TRBV25-1 and TRBJ2-7; the match to TRBD1 covers 7 bases. This clonotype was obtained from a female donor with multiple sclerosis, enrolled in a pregnancy study. CDR3 nucleotides: TGTGCCAGCAGTGAATCCGGACAGGTTTCCTACGAGCAGTACTTC. Its translation is CASSESGQVSYEQYF.